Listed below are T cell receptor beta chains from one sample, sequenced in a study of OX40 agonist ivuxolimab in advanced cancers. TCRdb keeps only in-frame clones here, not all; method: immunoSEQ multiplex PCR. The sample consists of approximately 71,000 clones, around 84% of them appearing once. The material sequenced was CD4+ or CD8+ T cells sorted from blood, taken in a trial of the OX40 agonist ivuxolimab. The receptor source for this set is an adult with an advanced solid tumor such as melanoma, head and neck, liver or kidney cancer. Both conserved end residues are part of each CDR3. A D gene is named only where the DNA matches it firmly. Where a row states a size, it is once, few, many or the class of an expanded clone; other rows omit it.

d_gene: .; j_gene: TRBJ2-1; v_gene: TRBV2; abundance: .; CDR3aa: CASSVTSRNEQFF; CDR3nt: TGTGCCAGCAGTGTAACCAGCCGCAATGAGCAGTTCTTC
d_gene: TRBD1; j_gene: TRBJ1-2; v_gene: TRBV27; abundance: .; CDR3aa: CASRKQGAGNYGYTF; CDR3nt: TGTGCCAGCAGAAAACAGGGGGCGGGTAACTATGGCTACACCTTC
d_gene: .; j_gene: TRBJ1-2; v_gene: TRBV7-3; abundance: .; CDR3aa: CASSLAGRYGYTF; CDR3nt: TGTGCCAGCAGCTTAGCGGGGAGGTATGGCTACACCTTC
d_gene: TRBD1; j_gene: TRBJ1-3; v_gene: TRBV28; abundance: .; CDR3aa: CASSLLPGQARSTIYF; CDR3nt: TGTGCCAGCAGTTTACTGCCGGGACAGGCTCGGAGCACCATATATTTT
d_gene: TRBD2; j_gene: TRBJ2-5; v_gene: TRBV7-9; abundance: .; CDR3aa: CASSLASSGRIETQYF; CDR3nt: TGTGCCAGCAGCTTAGCTTCCAGCGGGAGAATAGAGACCCAGTACTTC
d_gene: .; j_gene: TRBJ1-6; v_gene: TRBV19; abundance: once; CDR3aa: CASSVRDTYNSPLHF; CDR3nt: TGTGCCAGTAGTGTCAGGGACACCTATAATTCACCCCTCCACTTT
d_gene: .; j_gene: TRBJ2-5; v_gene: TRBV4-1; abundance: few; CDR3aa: CASSPGDSQETQYF; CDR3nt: TGCGCCAGCAGCCCGGGGGACAGTCAAGAGACCCAGTACTTC
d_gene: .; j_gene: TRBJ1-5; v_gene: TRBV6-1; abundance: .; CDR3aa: CASQVGGHQPQHF; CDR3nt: TGTGCCAGCCAGGTCGGGGGCCATCAGCCCCAGCATTTT
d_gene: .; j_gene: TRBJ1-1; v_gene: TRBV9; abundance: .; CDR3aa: CASSSTGGRNLAFF; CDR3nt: TGTGCCAGCAGCTCGACGGGGGGTAGAAATTTAGCTTTCTTT
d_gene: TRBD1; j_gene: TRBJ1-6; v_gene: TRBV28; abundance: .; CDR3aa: CASRPGQYNSPLHF; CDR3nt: TGTGCCAGCAGACCGGGACAGTATAATTCACCCCTCCACTTT
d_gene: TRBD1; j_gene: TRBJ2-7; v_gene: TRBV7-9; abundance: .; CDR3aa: CASSPGVYRGISYEQYF; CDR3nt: TGTGCCAGCAGCCCCGGGGTGTACAGGGGGATTTCGTACGAGCAGTACTTC
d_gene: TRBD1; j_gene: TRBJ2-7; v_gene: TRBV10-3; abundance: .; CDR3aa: CAIGQEIYEQYF; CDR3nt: TGTGCCATCGGACAGGAGATCTACGAGCAGTACTTC
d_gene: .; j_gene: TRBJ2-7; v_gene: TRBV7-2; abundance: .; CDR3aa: CASLRGAEDSSYEQYF; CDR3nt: TGTGCCTCCCTTCGGGGGGCGGAAGACTCGTCCTACGAGCAGTACTTC
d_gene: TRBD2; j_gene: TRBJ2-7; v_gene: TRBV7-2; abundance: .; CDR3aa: CASSLARGYEQYF; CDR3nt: TGTGCCAGCAGCTTAGCGCGGGGGTACGAGCAGTACTTC
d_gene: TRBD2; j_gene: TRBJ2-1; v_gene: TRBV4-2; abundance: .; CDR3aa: CASSQEPGTSAYNEQFF; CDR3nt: TGTGCCAGCAGCCAAGAACCCGGGACTAGCGCCTACAATGAGCAGTTCTTC
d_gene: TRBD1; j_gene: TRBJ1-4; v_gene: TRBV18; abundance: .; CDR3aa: CASSPPGQGNEKLFF; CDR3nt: TGTGCCAGCTCACCACCGGGACAGGGAAATGAAAAACTGTTTTTT
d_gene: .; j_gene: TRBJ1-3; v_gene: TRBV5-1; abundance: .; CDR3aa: CASSLYTRASGNTIYF; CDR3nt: TGCGCCAGCAGCTTGTATACGAGGGCCTCTGGAAACACCATATATTTT
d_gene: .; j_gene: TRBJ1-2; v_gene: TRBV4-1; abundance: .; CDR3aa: CASSHSGPSYGYTF; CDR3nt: TGCGCCAGCAGCCATTCCGGGCCCTCCTATGGCTACACCTTC
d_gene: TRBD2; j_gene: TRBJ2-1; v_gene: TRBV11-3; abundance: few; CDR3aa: CASSRSGGTYNEQFF; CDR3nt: TGTGCCAGCAGCCGTAGCGGGGGGACCTACAATGAGCAGTTCTTC
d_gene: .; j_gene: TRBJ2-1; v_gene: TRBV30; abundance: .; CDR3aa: CAWSKFPQNNEQFF; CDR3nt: TGTGCCTGGAGTAAGTTTCCTCAGAACAATGAGCAGTTCTTC
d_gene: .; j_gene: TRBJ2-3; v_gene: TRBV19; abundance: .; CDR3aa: CASAGISTDTQYF; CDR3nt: TGTGCCAGTGCAGGTATAAGCACAGATACGCAGTATTTT
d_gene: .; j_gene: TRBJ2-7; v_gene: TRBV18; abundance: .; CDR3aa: CASSEGGDYEQYF; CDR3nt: TGTGCCAGCTCAGAGGGGGGGGACTACGAGCAGTACTTC
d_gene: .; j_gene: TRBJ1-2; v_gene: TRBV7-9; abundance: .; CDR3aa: CASSPRGVANYGYTF; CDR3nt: TGTGCCAGCAGCCCCCGGGGGGTGGCTAACTATGGCTACACCTTC
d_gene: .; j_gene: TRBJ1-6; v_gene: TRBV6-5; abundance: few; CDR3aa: CASSYRGASVSPLHF; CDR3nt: TGTGCCAGCAGTTACAGGGGGGCTTCTGTTTCACCCCTCCACTTT
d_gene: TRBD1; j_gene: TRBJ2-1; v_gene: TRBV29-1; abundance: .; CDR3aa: CSAGQGGHFNEQFF; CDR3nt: TGCAGCGCGGGACAGGGCGGTCATTTCAATGAGCAGTTCTTC
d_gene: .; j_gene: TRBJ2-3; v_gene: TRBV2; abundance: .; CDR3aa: CASQYRVRTDTQYF; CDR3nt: TGTGCCAGCCAATACAGGGTCCGCACAGATACGCAGTATTTT
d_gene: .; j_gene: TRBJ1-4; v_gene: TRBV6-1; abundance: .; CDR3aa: CASSEERGLGEKLFF; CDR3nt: TGTGCCAGCAGTGAAGAGAGGGGACTCGGTGAAAAACTGTTTTTT
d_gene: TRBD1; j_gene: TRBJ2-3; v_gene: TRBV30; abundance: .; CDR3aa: CAWRLGDRRSADTQYF; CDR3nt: TGTGCCTGGAGACTCGGGGACAGGCGGAGTGCAGATACGCAGTATTTT